The clone carrying this T cell receptor beta chain was picked up a small number of times. Its antigen is unidentified. The CDR3 runs to 15 residues. Germline CDR1 reads ENHRY; CDR2 reads SYGVKD. V lost 2 bases, J lost 2 bases, and 11 bases lay in between. This sample is drawn from a study of beta chain features in type 1 diabetes. Since all of the isolated RNA was reverse transcribed, expressed TCRB transcripts were what got sequenced. Some clones are missing from TCRdb's copy, which holds only in-frame ones; the method was immunoSEQ multiplex PCR. The repertoire includes roughly 610,000 clones, around 15% of them detected once, and approximately 0.099% sits in the top ten. Study results and limitations: It was not settled here whether HLA type affects TCRB rearrangement.

CD4+ naive, central memory, regulatory and stem cell-like memory cells were sorted via CD45RO/CCR7/CD25/CD127/CD95/CD27. This TCR derives from a young man in good health. This chain connects TRBV10-3 to TRBJ2-3; D perhaps matches TRBD2 (6 bases). The sequencing sample was made of naive CD4+ T cells from blood. DNA for the CDR3: TGTGCCATCAGTGAGAGTAGCGGAATCACAGATACGCAGTATTTT. Its protein product is CAISESSGITDTQYF.